These 2 T cell receptor beta chains were all obtained from the same sample, sequenced in a study of T cells in Graves' hyperthyroidism and ophthalmopathy. The investigators amplified TCR beta CDR3 regions from RNA transcripts. A first-round RT-PCR of the TCR CDR3 used the HTBI primer set. TCRdb recomputed calls from the multiplex PCR reads with MiXCR, one row per CDR3 protein. The table includes 450,000 to 700,000 distinct CDR3 sequences, 46% detected once. The sequencing sample was made of peripheral blood or thyroid tissue (not recorded which). These receptors all stem from a woman younger than 30 with Graves' hyperthyroidism.

At least ten counts were recorded for this clonotype. V usage is TRBV20-1 and J usage is TRBJ1-2; D remains unclear. The CDR3 loop spans 16 amino acids. V gave up 1 base and J gave up 8 bases, with 23 bases separating them. From germline, CDR1 is DFQATT and CDR2 SNEGSKA (reference sequence). The DNA for the CDR3 is TGCAGTGCTAGAGGGAGAAGAGCGGGGAAACTTTACGGCTACACCTTC. It specifies CSARGRRAGKLYGYTF.

This sequence joins TRBV24-1 and TRBJ2-7; 12 bases are shared with TRBD1. The germline CDR1 and CDR2 sequences are KGHDR and SFDVKD. J gave up 7 bases and V 6 bases, and 9 bases lay outside the gene matches. This CDR3 has 15 amino acids. CDR3: CATSLSGTGGNEQYF. DNA of the CDR3: TGTGCCACCAGTCTATCCGGGACAGGGGGCAATGAGCAGTACTTC.